A single sample gave rise to the 18 T cell receptor beta chains below, sequenced in a study of graft-versus-host responses after intestinal transplantation (dated by TCRdb to 2020 to 2023). Their antigens remain unidentified. Libraries were prepared through the immunoSEQ multiplex PCR assay. TCRdb holds this immuneACCESS table with in-frame rearrangements only. Some clones are missing; in checked studies, unresolved V genes explain under half, and the rest has no known cause. In all, the sample holds 65,000 to 100,000 clones, and around 90% of those were seen once. Together, the top ten hold approximately 0.4% of the sample. The time point label, read with the paper, signifies: cells obtained before transplantation from donor or recipient. The material was unstimulated CD8+ T cells sorted from spleen or lymph node cells, obtained before transplant. Source of these receptors: a human donor who was the organ donor for an intestinal transplant.

The J gene is TRBJ2-2, the V gene TRBV9; 8 bases agree with TRBD1. The CDR3 length is 15 residues. Germline assignment: CDR1 SGDLS and CDR2 YYNGEE. J lost 6 bases, V lost 4 bases, and 8 bases had no gene match. The DNA for the CDR3 is TGTGCCAGCAGCCAGCCGACAGGGGAAGCCGGGGAGCTGTTTTTT. Encoded protein: CASSQPTGEAGELFF.

This chain connects TRBV28 to TRBJ2-1; 9 bases agree with TRBD1. The germline V gene encodes CDR1 MDHEN and CDR2 SYDVKM. The length of the CDR3 is 14 residues. Trimming removed 8 bases from V and 3 bases from J; junction bases left unmatched: 5. As DNA, the CDR3 is TGTGCCAGCCGGACGGGACAGGGCTACAATGAGCAGTTCTTC. Amino acid sequence: CASRTGQGYNEQFF.

The rearrangement joins TRBV4-2 to TRBJ2-7; 7 nucleotides align to TRBD2. CDR1 LGHNA and CDR2 YNFKEQ come from the germline V gene. J gave up 5 bases and V 1 base, and 11 bases lay outside the gene matches. The CDR3 contains 16 residues. The CDR3 DNA sequence: TGTGCCAGCAGCCAAGTTTTCCGGGGAGGGAAGAACGAGCAGTACTTC. Encoded protein: CASSQVFRGGKNEQYF.

This rearrangement joins TRBV7-2 to TRBJ1-6; 8 bases are shared with TRBD1. Germline V gene data show CDR1 as SGHTA and CDR2 as FQGNSA. This CDR3 has 17 amino acids. Trimming cost V 5 bases and J 0 bases; bases outside gene matches: 6. This CDR3 is CASSPQGAGSYNSPLHF. The CDR3 DNA reads as TGTGCCAGCAGCCCCCAGGGGGCCGGCTCCTATAATTCACCCCTCCACTTT.

This sequence joins TRBV2 and TRBJ2-7, with 9 bases lining up with TRBD1. Germline V lookup: CDR1 SNHLY, CDR2 FYNNEI. V lost 8 bases to trimming and J lost 3 bases; unmatched junction nucleotides: 11. The CDR3 consists of 15 residues. The CDR3 protein is CASRTGQGKGYEQYF. CDR3 DNA sequence: TGTGCCAGCCGGACTGGACAGGGGAAAGGCTACGAGCAGTACTTC.

The chain has TRBV28 and TRBJ1-1; 9 nucleotides agree with TRBD1. CDR1 MDHEN and CDR2 SYDVKM come from the germline V gene. J lost 3 bases, V lost 5 bases, and 7 bases had no gene match. This CDR3 has 15 residues. CDR3 sequence (DNA): TGTGCCAGCAGTACCCTACAGGGGGCATACACTGAAGCTTTCTTT. It encodes CASSTLQGAYTEAFF.

The rearrangement uses TRBV13 and TRBJ2-1, with 7 bases lining up with TRBD2. Unmatched junction bases numbered 0, after V lost 1 base and J lost 0 bases. The V gene's germline CDR1 is PRHDT and CDR2 FYEKMQ (reference sequence). The CDR3 is 15 residues long. As DNA, the CDR3 is TGTGCCAGCAGCTTAGCGGGGGGCTCCTACAATGAGCAGTTCTTC. Its protein product is CASSLAGGSYNEQFF.

This clone was counted once. The V gene is TRBV29-1, the J gene TRBJ1-3, with 10 bases aligning to TRBD1. V trimming: 3 bases; J trimming: 0 bases; junction bases outside the gene matches: 5. CDR3 length: 16 residues. Germline V lookup: CDR1 SQVTM, CDR2 ANQGSEA. DNA of the CDR3: TGCAGCGTTGACGTCCGGGACAGGGGCTCTGGAAACACCATATATTTT. Its protein product is CSVDVRDRGSGNTIYF.

V usage is TRBV14 and J usage is TRBJ2-1; D uncertain. With 3 bases removed from V and 7 bases from J, the gap between germline ends came to 4 bases. Germline V CDR1 and CDR2: SGHDN, FVKESK. This CDR3 comprises 11 residues. CDR3 nucleotide sequence: TGTGCCAGCAGCCACTCGAATGAGCAGTTCTTC. Translation gives CASSHSNEQFF.

This clone was observed once. The rearrangement links TRBV7-9 to TRBJ1-1; D gene unclear. V was clipped by 10 bases and J by 8 bases, with 11 bases between them. The CDR3 spans 10 residues. Germline-derived CDR1 and CDR2 are SEHNR and FQNEAQ (reference sequence). The CDR3 loop is CAIQTVEAFF. As DNA, the CDR3 is TGTGCCATCCAGACTGTAGAAGCTTTCTTT. The full variable domain, rest sourced from reference TRBV7-9 and TRBJ1-1, is DTGVSQNPRHKITKRGQNVTFRCDPISEHNRLYWYRQTLGQGPEFLTYFQNEAQLEKSRLLSDRFSAERPKGSFSTLEIQRTEQGDSAMYLCAIQTVEAFFGQGTRLTVV.

The chain joins TRBV4-2 to TRBJ2-7; 7 bases match TRBD1. The V and J ends lost 4 bases and 5 bases, in that order; junction bases with no gene match: 11. The germline V gene has CDR1 LGHNA and CDR2 YNFKEQ. The CDR3 consists of 15 residues. The CDR3, as DNA: TGTGCCAGCAGCCTAGTGGGACAGCGAGGCGACGAGCAGTACTTC. It codes for CASSLVGQRGDEQYF.

The chain employs TRBV7-9 and TRBJ1-1; 11 bases map to TRBD1. Germline lookup yields CDR1 SEHNR and CDR2 FQNEAQ (reference sequence). This CDR3 has 14 amino acids. Unmatched junction bases numbered 2, after V lost 5 bases and J lost 3 bases. CDR3: CASSPGQGDTEAFF. Here the CDR3 DNA reads TGTGCCAGCAGCCCGGGACAGGGGGACACTGAAGCTTTCTTT.

The CDR3 loop is CASSQRVWGPLNNEQFF. For the CDR3, the DNA is TGCGCCAGCAGCCAGAGAGTTTGGGGGCCACTAAACAATGAGCAGTTCTTC. V gene TRBV4-3 combines with J gene TRBJ2-1, with a weak D call TRBD1 (6 bases). V lost 3 bases, J lost 5 bases, and 20 bases lay in between. This CDR3 is 17 amino acids long. In germline, CDR1 is LGHNA, CDR2 YSLEER.

The CDR3 DNA follows: TGCGCCAGCAGCCTTACCGGGACAGGGGAGCAGTACTTC. It specifies CASSLTGTGEQYF. V and J are TRBV4-3 and TRBJ2-7, with 9 bases identical to TRBD1. With 4 bases clipped from V and 7 bases from J, the junction kept 5 bases outside the gene matches. CDR3 length equals 13 residues. Germline V CDR1 and CDR2: LGHNA, YSLEER.

This chain uses TRBV5-1 with TRBJ1-4, with 7 bases that match TRBD1. V shed 4 bases and J 3 bases; nucleotides not matched to a gene: 6. The CDR3 runs 15 residues. Germline V gene data show CDR1 as SGHRS and CDR2 as YFSETQ. The CDR3 is CASSNPTGSNEKLFF. In DNA form, the CDR3 reads TGCGCCAGCAGCAATCCGACAGGGTCTAATGAAAAACTGTTTTTT. Supplemented by reference TRBV5-1 and TRBJ1-4, the full variable domain reads KAGVTQTPRYLIKTRGQQVTLSCSPISGHRSVSWYQQTPGQGLQFLFEYFSETQRNKGNFPGRFSGRQFSNSRSEMNVSTLELGDSALYLCASSNPTGSNEKLFFGSGTQLSVL.

The chain has TRBV19 and TRBJ2-1, with 11 bases aligning to TRBD2. Trimming at V came to 5 bases and at J to 3 bases, leaving 6 bases not matched to a gene. CDR3 length: 16 amino acids. Per germline, CDR1 LNHDA and CDR2 SQIVND (reference sequence). CDR3 in amino acids: CASSWTSGYDYNEQFF. DNA of the CDR3: TGTGCCAGTAGTTGGACTAGCGGGTATGACTACAATGAGCAGTTCTTC.

This chain uses TRBV30 with TRBJ2-7; possibly TRBD1 for D (6 bases). CDR3 size: 11 residues. Per germline, CDR1 GTSNPN and CDR2 SVGIG (reference sequence). The ends were cut back, 5 bases at V and 4 bases at J, with 9 bases in the middle. CDR3 amino acids: CAWETGYEQYF. The CDR3 nucleotides read TGTGCCTGGGAGACAGGATACGAGCAGTACTTC.

This clone was seen a single time. This sequence joins TRBV2 and TRBJ2-3; the D is unclear. This CDR3 is 11 amino acids long. V lost 10 bases and J lost 6, with 11 bases in between. From germline, CDR1 is SNHLY and CDR2 FYNNEI. The DNA of the CDR3 is TGTGCCACCCCTAGTGCCGATACGCAGTATTTT. It translates to CATPSADTQYF.